This T cell receptor (beta chain) was sequenced in a study of blood T cell repertoires in COVID-19. For the study at large: Material from acute and convalescent COVID-19 was sourced from the United States, Italy and Spain. Nucleic acid was either cDNA or gDNA, and it came from T cells, B-cell-depleted T cells, or PBMCs.

Authors' analysis steps: It was from reference gene primer amplification that nucleated cell counts were estimated. The data were produced by immunoSEQ multiplex PCR, yet TCRdb's version contains in-frame clones alone and is incomplete. Clonal size and the V and J genes are those of that table, whereas D and trimming came from the DNA. In the table there are about 40,000 clones, over 75% of which are singletons. The V segment lost 1 base and the J segment 10 bases; nucleotides outside the gene matches: 12. The germline V gene encodes CDR1 SGHNT and CDR2 YENEEA. The CDR3 contains 16 residues. The chain combines TRBV11-3 with TRBJ2-1; 8 bases match TRBD2. The receptor was isolated from a woman in her seventies with acute or convalescent COVID-19. The sequenced sample was peripheral blood. CDR3 sequence (DNA): TGTGCCAGCAGCTTAGGTGGGACTAGGGGGTCTGTGGAGCAGTTCTTC. It translates to CASSLGGTRGSVEQFF.